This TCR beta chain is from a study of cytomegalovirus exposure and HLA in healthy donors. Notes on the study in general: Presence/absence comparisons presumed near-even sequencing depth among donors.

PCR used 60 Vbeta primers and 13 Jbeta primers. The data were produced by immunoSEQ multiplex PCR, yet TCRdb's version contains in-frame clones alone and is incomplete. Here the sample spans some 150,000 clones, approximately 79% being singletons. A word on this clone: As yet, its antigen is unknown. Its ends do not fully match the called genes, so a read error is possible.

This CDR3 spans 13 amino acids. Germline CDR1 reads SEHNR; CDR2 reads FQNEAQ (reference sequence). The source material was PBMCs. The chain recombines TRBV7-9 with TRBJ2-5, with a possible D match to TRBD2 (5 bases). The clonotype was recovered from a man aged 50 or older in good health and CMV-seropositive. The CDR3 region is CSSSLDGVETQYF. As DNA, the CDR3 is TGTTCCAGCAGCTTAGACGGGGTTGAGACCCAGTACTTC.